This is a list of T cell receptor beta chains from one sample in a study of chemoradiotherapy in HPV16-positive cancers. This table comes from immunoSEQ multiplex PCR, and its TCRdb copy is limited to in-frame clones, with some not included. The table shows 20,000 to 25,000 clones, with about 89% occurring only once. The sample was blood, taken from a patient who underwent chemoradiotherapy. Every receptor here comes from a human donor with HPV-associated anogenital cancer. The conserved cysteine and the conserved F or W are not part of the CDR3 here. A D gene is named only where the DNA matches it firmly.

length	V	J	D	CDR3
13	TRBV2	TRBJ2-1	TRBD2	ASSVMAGAYNEQF
13	TRBV4-2	TRBJ2-2	-	ASSSPTGTPGELF
12	TRBV25-1	TRBJ2-5	TRBD2	ASTRGLAGETQY
12	TRBV25-1	TRBJ1-2	-	ASSEYPGDGGYT
14	TRBV15	TRBJ2-1	TRBD2	ATSRDFSGGGNEQF
11	TRBV7-2	TRBJ1-5	-	ASSPQGGQPQH
13	TRBV10-2	TRBJ2-7	TRBD1	ASRDPGTGLREQY
13	TRBV5-1	TRBJ1-1	-	ASSLDWGVDTEAF
14	TRBV9	TRBJ2-3	TRBD2	ASSGRSGSSTDTQY
13	TRBV5-5	TRBJ2-7	-	ASSPWEMRSSEQY
13	TRBV28	TRBJ2-4	TRBD2	ASSLIGREGNIQY
12	TRBV5-1	TRBJ2-5	-	ASSLGTSQETQY
11	TRBV9	TRBJ2-1	-	ASSVARYNEQF
13	TRBV5-1	TRBJ2-7	-	ASSRRGDTDLEQY
8	TRBV29-1	TRBJ2-7	-	SVGQTEQY
15	TRBV11-3	TRBJ2-1	TRBD2	ASSLFTSGSSYNEQF
12	TRBV6-1	TRBJ1-3	-	ASRREGAGNTIY
13	TRBV18	TRBJ2-1	TRBD2	ASSPQTSASNEQF
9	TRBV20-1	TRBJ2-7	-	SAREGYEQY
13	TRBV5-6	TRBJ1-2	-	ASSLEGGRNYGYT
13	TRBV27	TRBJ2-1	TRBD2	ASSLGEGPYNEQF
11	TRBV29-1	TRBJ1-4	TRBD1	SVVTRGSGKLF
17	TRBV27	TRBJ2-6	-	ASSLLGFGGNSGANVLT
11	TRBV7-2	TRBJ2-7	TRBD2	ASSRGGDGEQY
13	TRBV7-3	TRBJ1-6	-	ASSVRAGSNSPLH
13	TRBV18	TRBJ1-2	-	ASSEGPGVNYGYT
12	TRBV4-2	TRBJ2-3	-	ASSQGLALYTQY
13	TRBV15	TRBJ2-5	TRBD1	ATSRDRDSQETQY
10	TRBV28	TRBJ1-2	-	AWWTANYGYT
13	TRBV10-2	TRBJ2-3	-	ASRIGGRSTDTQY
13	TRBV13	TRBJ1-2	-	ASSGAGRPSDGYT
13	TRBV5-4	TRBJ2-2	TRBD1	ASLDRTANTGELF
11	TRBV7-9	TRBJ1-4	-	ASSLTENEKLF
13	TRBV5-1	TRBJ2-1	-	ASSLAGESYNEQF
15	TRBV7-2	TRBJ2-1	TRBD2	ASSPPGRAGGLGEQF
9	TRBV19	TRBJ1-1	-	ASSLRWEAF
11	TRBV7-3	TRBJ1-1	-	ASSLMGNTEAF
12	TRBV5-1	TRBJ1-6	TRBD1	ASTRDRGTSPLH
9	TRBV11-3	TRBJ1-1	-	ASSLGVEAF
12	TRBV11-3	TRBJ2-4	-	ASSFGLAKNIQY
13	TRBV7-2	TRBJ2-7	TRBD2	ASSFSGTSGVMEY
13	TRBV11-2	TRBJ2-2	TRBD2	ASRFSGTNTGELF
15	TRBV19	TRBJ1-2	-	ASSQTWKTGIYPSYT
13	TRBV18	TRBJ1-1	-	ASSPPGSGYTEAF
9	TRBV20-1	TRBJ1-2	-	SAGANYGYT
12	TRBV2	TRBJ1-6	-	ASSVGGLRSPLH
12	TRBV7-6	TRBJ2-1	TRBD2	ASSSAGAYNEQF
13	TRBV4-3	TRBJ2-2	-	ASSQTAGNTGELF